This is a list of T cell receptor beta chains from one sample in a study of CD4+ T cells in melanoma. The table came from immunoSEQ multiplex PCR; TCRdb's copy has only in-frame clones and leaves some out. Altogether around 6,600 clones are present, about three fifths being singletons, with the ten largest covering approximately 23%. The sample comprised cells from a culture (not recorded whether cultured in vitro). The receptors were gathered from a human donor with melanoma. CDR3s include the opening cysteine and the closing phenylalanine or tryptophan. The D gene is left open where the match is weak. The listing skips clone size in some rows; elsewhere it reads once, few, many or a size class.

len	v_gene	j_gene	d_gene	abundance	CDR3nt	CDR3aa
15	TRBV9	TRBJ2-3	TRBD2	NA	TGTGCCAGCAGCGTAGGTATTAGCGGGGAGTATACGCAGTATTTT	CASSVGISGEYTQYF
15	TRBV4-3	TRBJ1-2	NA	NA	TGCGCCAGCAGCCAAGATGATGAAGGGGCCGGTGGCTACACCTTC	CASSQDDEGAGGYTF
13	TRBV5-4	TRBJ1-1	NA	NA	TGTGCCAGCAGCTGGAAGGGAGTCGCTGAAGCTTTCTTT	CASSWKGVAEAFF
13	TRBV28	TRBJ1-5	NA	NA	TGTGCCAGCAGGGGCAGGGTCAATCAGCCCCAGCATTTT	CASRGRVNQPQHF
12	TRBV23-1	TRBJ1-5	NA	few	TGCGCCAGCAGTCCCCGGAAGGAGCCCCAGCATTTT	CASSPRKEPQHF
17	TRBV14	TRBJ1-2	NA	NA	TGTGCCAGCAGCCAAGAAATGTGGGGGGATCCTTACTATGGCTACACCTTC	CASSQEMWGDPYYGYTF
17	TRBV6-2/TRBV6-3	TRBJ2-2	TRBD1	NA	TGTGCCAGCAGTTACTCGACCAGGGGGCCGAACACCGGGGAGCTGTTTTTT	CASSYSTRGPNTGELFF
14	TRBV7-9	TRBJ2-7	TRBD1	NA	TGTGCCAGCAGCCCCCGGGACAGGGGAACCGAGCAGTACTTC	CASSPRDRGTEQYF
15	TRBV4-2	TRBJ2-1	NA	NA	TGTGCCAGCAGCCAATCCAGGAGCTCCTACAATGAGCAGTTCTTC	CASSQSRSSYNEQFF
15	TRBV6-5	TRBJ2-2	NA	NA	TGTGCCAGCAGTAACCCAGCAATAGACACCGGGGAGCTGTTTTTT	CASSNPAIDTGELFF
16	TRBV5-1	TRBJ2-1	NA	NA	TGCGCCAGCAGCTTAGGAAGCCCGGCCTCCTACAATGAGCAGTTCTTC	CASSLGSPASYNEQFF
14	TRBV13	TRBJ1-6	TRBD1	NA	TGTGCCAGCAGCTTAGCCAGGGGGCGTTCACCCCTCCACTTT	CASSLARGRSPLHF
12	TRBV6-5	TRBJ2-1	NA	NA	TGTGCCAGCAGTAAACCCTACAATGAGCAGTTCTTC	CASSKPYNEQFF
15	TRBV28	TRBJ1-2	TRBD1	NA	TGTGCCAGCAGTTTTTTGGACAGGGGACGCTATGGCTACACCTTC	CASSFLDRGRYGYTF
15	TRBV3-1/TRBV3-2	TRBJ2-1	TRBD1	once	TGTGCCAGCAGCCCCAAGACAGGGCACTCACCTGAGCAGTTCTTC	CASSPKTGHSPEQFF
13	TRBV9	TRBJ1-5	NA	NA	TGTGCCAGCAGCGAAGGGGCCAATCAGCCCCAGCATTTT	CASSEGANQPQHF
17	TRBV4-2	TRBJ2-5	TRBD2	NA	TGTGCCAGCAGCTCACGCGGGACTAGCGGGGGGGTGGAGACCCAGTACTTC	CASSSRGTSGGVETQYF
17	TRBV28	TRBJ1-1	NA	NA	TGTGCCAGCAGTCCGGGTGGTTTCTGGGCGGGCAACACTGAAGCTTTCTTT	CASSPGGFWAGNTEAFF
12	TRBV6-5	TRBJ2-7	TRBD1	NA	TGTGCCAGCACGGGACAGGGCTACGAGCAGTACTTC	CASTGQGYEQYF
13	TRBV12-3/TRBV12-4	TRBJ2-2	NA	once	TGTGCCAGCAGTTTCAGGGAAACCGGGGAGCTGTTTTTT	CASSFRETGELFF
12	TRBV6-6	TRBJ2-1	NA	NA	TGTGCCAGCCACAGTTACAAATTTGAGCAGTTCTTC	CASHSYKFEQFF
13	TRBV7-2	TRBJ2-7	NA	NA	TGTGCCAGCAGCTTAGGTGGGGGGTACGAGCAGTACTTC	CASSLGGGYEQYF